This T cell receptor (beta chain) was identified in a study of blood T cell repertoires in COVID-19. At the level of the study: The origin of the acute and convalescent COVID-19 samples was the United States, Italy and Spain. PBMCs, B-cell-depleted T cells, or T cells were the source of the cDNA or gDNA that made up the material.

Authors' analysis steps: Reference gene primer amplification in the assay estimated nucleated cell counts. Generated by immunoSEQ multiplex PCR, the TCRdb table keeps only in-frame clones and is missing some. V, J and clone size are those of that table, while D and trimming were read from the DNA. The sample shows about 120,000 clones, around 80% of them seen only once. The source material was peripheral blood. This sequence originates from a man in his 60s with active or convalescent COVID-19.

This chain's CDR3 is CSASTSGRASYEQYF. CDR3 DNA: TGCAGTGCTAGTACTAGCGGGAGGGCATCGTACGAGCAGTACTTC. J is TRBJ2-7 and V is TRBV20-1; 13 nucleotides align to TRBD2. Germline V CDR1 and CDR2: DFQATT, SNEGSKA (reference sequence). Unmatched junction bases numbered 6, after V lost 3 bases and J lost 4 bases. The CDR3 has 15 residues.